Listed here are 7 T cell receptor beta chains from one sample, sequenced in a study of shared clonotypes between healthy human individuals. The assay was immunoSEQ multiplex PCR, and TCRdb's table has in-frame clones only and misses some. The data hold some 1.5 million clones, with roughly 96% observed a single time. Sequencing was performed on naive CD4+ T cells sorted from blood. Subset of the sample: CD45RA+ positively selected. The receptors shown here come from a young man in good health.

The chain recombines TRBV9 with TRBJ2-3, with D perhaps TRBD1 (6 bases). The CDR3 contains 15 residues. Germline assignment: CDR1 SGDLS and CDR2 YYNGEE. Trimming took off 0 bases at V and 3 bases at J, with 11 bases between the two ends. The CDR3 spells CASSVAQGQTDTQYF. The CDR3 DNA reads TGTGCCAGCAGCGTAGCGCAGGGGCAAACAGATACGCAGTATTTT.

This chain joins TRBV9 and TRBJ2-7, with D perhaps being TRBD1 or TRBD2 (6 bases each). This CDR3 has 15 residues. V lost 1 base and J 5 bases, leaving 16 bases between the germline ends. The germline V gene encodes CDR1 SGDLS and CDR2 YYNGEE. The CDR3 loop is CASSVQGTSRHEQYF. The CDR3 DNA follows: TGTGCCAGCAGCGTACAGGGGACTTCCCGTCACGAGCAGTACTTC.

This chain uses TRBV28 with TRBJ2-6, with TRBD1 identical over 7 bases. CDR3 size: 17 residues. J lost 3 bases, V lost 6 bases, and 11 bases had no gene match. The V gene's germline CDR1 is MDHEN and CDR2 SYDVKM. The DNA for the CDR3 is TGTGCCAGCAGCTCACAGGGGTCTACGGATGGGGCCAACGTCCTGACTTTC. Translating gives CASSSQGSTDGANVLTF.

This clone was observed a handful of times. The chain is built from TRBV10-1 and TRBJ2-2; D remains ambiguous. The CDR3 length is 11 residues. CDR1 WNHNN and CDR2 SYGVQD come from the germline V gene (reference sequence). V shed 7 bases and J shed 2 bases, with 2 bases lying between them. For the CDR3, the DNA is TGCGCCAGCACCAACACCGGGGAGCTGTTTTTT. It encodes CASTNTGELFF.

The gene calls are TRBV28 and TRBJ2-7, with 7 bases aligning to TRBD1. CDR1 and CDR2 from the germline V gene are MDHEN and SYDVKM. This CDR3 comprises 14 residues. The J segment lost 0 bases and the V segment lost 3 bases, leaving 2 bases of the junction unmatched. The CDR3 sequence: CASSFGDSSYEQYF. The DNA for the CDR3 is TGTGCCAGCAGTTTTGGGGACAGCTCCTACGAGCAGTACTTC.

The gene calls are TRBV4-1 and TRBJ2-7; D is unresolved. Trimming stripped 1 base from V and 3 bases from J, with 16 bases between. The CDR3 totals 16 residues. CDR1 and CDR2 from the germline V gene are MGHRA and YSYEKL. CDR3 region: CASSQGPGPSLYEQYF. CDR3 in DNA: TGCGCCAGCAGCCAAGGGCCAGGACCCTCTCTCTACGAGCAGTACTTC.

This chain links TRBV7-2 with TRBJ2-3; D remains ambiguous. Germline-derived CDR1 and CDR2 are SGHTA and FQGNSA. The CDR3 has 14 residues. V lost 3 bases to trimming and J lost 4 bases, with 11 bases between them. CDR3 DNA sequence: TGTGCCAGCAGCTTCCGTTTAGGGCCAGATACGCAGTATTTT. Translated, it gives CASSFRLGPDTQYF.